This T cell receptor beta chain was sequenced in a study of molecular identifiers for immune sequencing clone quantification. Study at large: Replicate runs used RNA from about 20,000 or 100,000 naive CD8 cells, which was split five ways into aliquots, and four of those aliquots were then sequenced.

MiXCR was run by TCRdb on the PCR reads, yielding one entry per CDR3 protein. This table has approximately 590,000 distinct CDR3 sequences, 25% appearing once. This CDR3 contains 16 residues. With V trimmed by 2 bases and J by 4 bases, 9 bases remained unmatched. From germline, CDR1 is KGHSH and CDR2 LQKENI. Construction of naive CD8 libraries employed about 20,000 to 1,100,000 sorted cells together with 10%, 30% or 50% RNA. This clonotype was recorded a few times. The sequence came from a human donor in good health. Some libraries in this study had Jurkat cell RNA spiked in. This chain connects TRBV18 to TRBJ2-5, with 8 bases that match TRBD1. Sequenced input: naive CD8+ T cells from blood, with Jurkat cell RNA spiked in. Stated subset: FACS-sorted CD8+CD4-CCR7+CD45RA+ naive T cells. The CDR3 DNA sequence: TGTGCCAGCTCACCATGGACAGGGACGGTCGTAGAGACCCAGTACTTC. It is translated as CASSPWTGTVVETQYF.